Sequencing of this TCR beta chain was carried out in a study of CD8 T cells in Susac syndrome. From germline, CDR1 is DFQATT and CDR2 SNEGSKA (reference sequence). V was pared by 6 bases and J by 2 bases, with 13 bases between. This CDR3 region has 13 residues. Random hexamers served to reverse transcribe roughly 0.5 to 1 ug RNA. TCRdb reanalysed the immunoSEQ multiplex PCR reads using MiXCR and keeps one entry per CDR3 protein. The table has over 150,000 distinct CDR3 sequences, approximately 95% seen once. On this clonotype itself: Its matching antigen is unknown.

TCR beta from blood CD8+ and CD4+ T cells was sequenced. Negative magnetic isolation gave CD8+ and CD4+ cells; FACS enriched CD8+ TEMRA. Study-wide results and limits: CD4+ T cell repertoires in Susac syndrome exhibited no evidence of clonal expansion.

The sequenced sample was CD4+ T cells from PBMCs. This clonotype was sampled from a human donor with Susac syndrome. J is TRBJ1-2 and V is TRBV20-1; D not certain. The CDR3 DNA follows: TGCAGTGCCCGCCGGTCCTCGAACTATGGCTACACCTTC. Protein sequence: CSARRSSNYGYTF.